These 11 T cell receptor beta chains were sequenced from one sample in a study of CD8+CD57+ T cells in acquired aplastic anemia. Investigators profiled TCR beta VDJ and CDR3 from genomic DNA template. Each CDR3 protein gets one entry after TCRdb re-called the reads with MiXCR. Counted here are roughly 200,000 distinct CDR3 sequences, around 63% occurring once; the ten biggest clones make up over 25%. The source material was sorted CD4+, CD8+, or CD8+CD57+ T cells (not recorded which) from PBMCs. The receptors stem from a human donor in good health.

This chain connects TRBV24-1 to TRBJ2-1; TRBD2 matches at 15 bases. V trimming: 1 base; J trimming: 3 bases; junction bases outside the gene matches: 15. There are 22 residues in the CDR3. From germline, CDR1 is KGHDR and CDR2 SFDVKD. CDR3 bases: TGTGCCACCAGTGATTTAGGTGGCAAGGGACTAGCGGGAGGTCTGAACTACAATGAGCAGTTCTTC. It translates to CATSDLGGKGLAGGLNYNEQFF.

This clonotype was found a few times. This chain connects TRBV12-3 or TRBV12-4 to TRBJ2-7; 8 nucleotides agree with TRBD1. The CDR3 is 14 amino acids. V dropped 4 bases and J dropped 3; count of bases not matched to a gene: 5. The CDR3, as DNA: TGTGCCAGCAGTTCCGGACAGGGTTTCTACGAGCAGTACTTC. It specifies CASSSGQGFYEQYF.

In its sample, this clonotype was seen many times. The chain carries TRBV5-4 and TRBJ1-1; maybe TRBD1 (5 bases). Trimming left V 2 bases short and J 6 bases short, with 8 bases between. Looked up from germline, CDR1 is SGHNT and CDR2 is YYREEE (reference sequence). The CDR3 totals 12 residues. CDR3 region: CASSFGGPEAFF. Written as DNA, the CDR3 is TGTGCCAGCAGCTTTGGGGGTCCTGAAGCTTTCTTT.

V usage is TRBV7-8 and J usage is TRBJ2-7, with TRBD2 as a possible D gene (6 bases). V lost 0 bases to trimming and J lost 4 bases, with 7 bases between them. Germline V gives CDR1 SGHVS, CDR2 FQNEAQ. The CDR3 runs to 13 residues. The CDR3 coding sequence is TGTGCCAGCAGCTTAGCAGGGAGGTACGAGCAGTACTTC. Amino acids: CASSLAGRYEQYF.

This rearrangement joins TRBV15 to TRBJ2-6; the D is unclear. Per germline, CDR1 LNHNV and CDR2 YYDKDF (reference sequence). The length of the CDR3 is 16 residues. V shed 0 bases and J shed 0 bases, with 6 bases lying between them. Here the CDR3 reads CATSRDISSGANVLTF. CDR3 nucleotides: TGTGCCACCAGCAGAGATATAAGCTCTGGGGCCAACGTCCTGACTTTC.

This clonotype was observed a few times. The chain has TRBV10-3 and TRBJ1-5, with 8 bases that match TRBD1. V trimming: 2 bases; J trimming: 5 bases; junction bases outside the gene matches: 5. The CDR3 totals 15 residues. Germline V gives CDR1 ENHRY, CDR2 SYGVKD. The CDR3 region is CAISETGGLYQPQHF. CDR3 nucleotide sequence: TGTGCCATCAGTGAGACAGGGGGTCTATATCAGCCCCAGCATTTT.

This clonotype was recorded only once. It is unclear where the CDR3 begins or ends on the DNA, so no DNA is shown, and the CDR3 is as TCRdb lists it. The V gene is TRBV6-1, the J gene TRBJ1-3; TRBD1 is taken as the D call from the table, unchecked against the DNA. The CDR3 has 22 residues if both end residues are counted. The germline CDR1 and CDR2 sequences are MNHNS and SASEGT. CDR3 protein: CASNPWDSSSYEQYFGPGTIYF.

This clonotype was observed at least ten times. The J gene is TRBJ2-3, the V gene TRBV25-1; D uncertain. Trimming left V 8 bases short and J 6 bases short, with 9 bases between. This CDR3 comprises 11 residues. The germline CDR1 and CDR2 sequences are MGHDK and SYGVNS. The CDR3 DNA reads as TGTGCCAGCGGTACTACTGATACGCAGTATTTT. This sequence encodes CASGTTDTQYF.

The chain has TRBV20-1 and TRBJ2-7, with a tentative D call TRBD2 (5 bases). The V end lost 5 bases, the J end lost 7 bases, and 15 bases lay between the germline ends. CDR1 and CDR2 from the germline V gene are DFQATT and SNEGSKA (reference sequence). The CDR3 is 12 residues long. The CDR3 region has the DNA TGCAGTGCTGCCTTACTAGAAGGGGAGCAGTACTTC. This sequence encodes CSAALLEGEQYF.

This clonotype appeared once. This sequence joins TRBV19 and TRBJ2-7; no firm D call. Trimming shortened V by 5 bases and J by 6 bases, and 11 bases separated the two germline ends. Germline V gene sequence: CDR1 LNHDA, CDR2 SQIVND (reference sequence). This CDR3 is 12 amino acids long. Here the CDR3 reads CASSPNGLEQYF. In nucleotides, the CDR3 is TGTGCCAGTAGTCCCAATGGGCTCGAGCAGTACTTC. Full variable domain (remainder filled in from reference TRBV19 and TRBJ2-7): DGGITQSPKYLFRKEGQNVTLSCEQNLNHDAMYWYRQDPGQGLRLIYYSQIVNDFQKGDIAEGYSVSREKKESFPLTVTSAQKNPTAFYLCASSPNGLEQYFGPGTRLTVT.

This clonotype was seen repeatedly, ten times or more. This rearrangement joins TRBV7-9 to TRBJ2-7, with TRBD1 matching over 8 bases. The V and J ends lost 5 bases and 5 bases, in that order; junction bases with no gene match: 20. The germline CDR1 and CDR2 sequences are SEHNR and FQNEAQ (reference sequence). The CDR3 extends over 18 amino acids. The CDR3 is CASSAILTGTGALHEQYF. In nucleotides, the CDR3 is TGTGCCAGCAGCGCAATCCTAACAGGGACAGGAGCTTTACACGAGCAGTACTTC.